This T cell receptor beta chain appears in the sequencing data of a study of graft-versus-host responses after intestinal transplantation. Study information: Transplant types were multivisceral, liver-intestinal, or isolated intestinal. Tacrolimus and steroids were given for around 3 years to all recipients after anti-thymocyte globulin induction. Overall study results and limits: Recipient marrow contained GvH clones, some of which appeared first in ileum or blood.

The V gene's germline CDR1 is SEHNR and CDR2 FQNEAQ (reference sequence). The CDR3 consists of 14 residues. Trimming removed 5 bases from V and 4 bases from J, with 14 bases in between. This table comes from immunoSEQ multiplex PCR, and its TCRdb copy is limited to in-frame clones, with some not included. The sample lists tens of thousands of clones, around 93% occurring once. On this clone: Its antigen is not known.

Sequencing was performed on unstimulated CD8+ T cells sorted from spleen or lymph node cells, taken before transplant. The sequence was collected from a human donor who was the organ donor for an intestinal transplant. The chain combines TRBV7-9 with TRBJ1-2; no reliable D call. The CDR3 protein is CASSLTTTSYGYTF. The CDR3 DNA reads TGTGCCAGCAGCCTCACTACGACAAGCTATGGCTACACCTTC.